These 17 T cell receptor beta chains came from one sample sequenced in a study of CD4+ T cells in melanoma. The repertoire was sequenced with immunoSEQ multiplex PCR; TCRdb's copy has only in-frame clones and lacks some. Of 90,000 to 130,000 clones in the sample, about 90% are singletons; the top ten hold about 3.3%. The sequenced material came from peripheral blood. The receptors were sampled from a human donor with melanoma.

The chain links TRBV5-1 to TRBJ2-2, with unresolved D. Germline V gene lookup returns CDR1 SGHRS and CDR2 YFSETQ. The germline V and J ends were trimmed by 0 bases and 1 base, with 7 bases remaining between them. The CDR3 is 15 residues long. The CDR3 region is CASSLVLMNTGELFF. The DNA of the CDR3 is TGCGCCAGCAGCTTGGTTCTGATGAACACCGGGGAGCTGTTTTTT.

The rearrangement joins TRBV11-3 to TRBJ2-7, with TRBD2 matching over 13 bases. Germline CDR1 and CDR2: SGHNT and YENEEA. V shed 5 bases, J shed 6 bases, and the junction held 7 bases outside the gene matches. The CDR3 spans 15 residues. In DNA form, the CDR3 reads TGTGCCAGCAGCCCCAGGACTAGCGGGAGTTCCGAGCAGTACTTC. Translating it yields CASSPRTSGSSEQYF.

The chain is built from TRBV6-1 and TRBJ2-6; D call uncertain. Germline V CDR1 and CDR2: MNHNS, SASEGT. This CDR3 has 13 amino acids. Trimming pared 2 bases from V and 4 bases from J, leaving 3 bases between. CDR3 sequence: CASSEYGANVLTF. In nucleotides, the CDR3 is TGTGCCAGCAGTGAATACGGGGCCAACGTCCTGACTTTC.

A note on this clone: At one end the junction does not follow the germline gene, possibly because of a read error. The genes are TRBV7-9 and TRBJ1-1; 7 bases match TRBD1. The CDR3 length is 15 residues. CDR1 and CDR2 (germline): SEHNR, FQNEAQ (reference sequence). CDR3: CASSQTGYENTEAFF. The CDR3 region has the DNA TGCGCCAGCAGCCAGACAGGGTACGAGAACACTGAAGCTTTCTTT.

The sample holds one count of this clone. The chain carries TRBV2 and TRBJ2-7; 8 nucleotides match TRBD1. V gave up 7 bases and J gave up 3 bases; unmatched junction bases: 8. The CDR3 is 14 amino acids. The V gene's germline CDR1 is SNHLY and CDR2 FYNNEI. In DNA, the CDR3 is TGTGCCAGCATGGAAAGACAGGGGATCTACGAGCAGTACTTC. This translates into CASMERQGIYEQYF.

The chain uses TRBV7-9 and TRBJ2-7; D is unclear. Germline V gives CDR1 SEHNR, CDR2 FQNEAQ (reference sequence). Between the trimmed V and J ends, which lost 3 bases and 2 bases, there was a span of 8 bases. This CDR3 is built from 13 residues. CDR3 loop: CASSLALPYEQYF. The CDR3, as DNA: TGTGCCAGCAGCTTGGCCCTGCCCTACGAGCAGTACTTC.

On this clone itself: Within the sample, other DNA sequences also encode this same CDR3. J is TRBJ2-7 and V is TRBV7-2; D gene unclear. There are 12 residues in the CDR3. The germline CDR1 and CDR2 sequences are SGHTA and FQGNSA. Trimming cost V 3 bases and J 0 bases, with 3 bases left between them. In nucleotides, the CDR3 is TGTGCCAGCAGCTTTAGCTCCTACGAGCAGTACTTC. Translation gives CASSFSSYEQYF. The whole variable domain, remainder taken from reference TRBV7-2 and TRBJ2-7, is GAGVSQSPSNKVTEKGKDVELRCDPISGHTALYWYRQSLGQGLEFLIYFQGNSAPDKSGLPSDRFSAERTGGSVSTLTIQRTQQEDSAVYLCASSFSSYEQYFGPGTRLTVT.

In regard to this clone: Germline and junction disagree at one end, which may indicate a read error. The chain has TRBV5-1 and TRBJ1-2, with no clear D. The CDR3 covers 17 residues. Germline values: CDR1 SGHRS, CDR2 YFSETQ. For the CDR3, the DNA is TGCGCCACCAGCCTGGACGGCCTCTTCCCGGCCTCTTATGGCTACACCTTC. This gives the protein CATSLDGLFPASYGYTF.

The chain has TRBV11-2 and TRBJ1-4; D remains unclear. Germline V gene sequence: CDR1 SGHAT, CDR2 FQNNGV. The length of the CDR3 is 18 residues. V lost 0 bases to trimming and J lost 10 bases, with 24 bases between them. CDR3 coding DNA: TGTGCCAGCAGCTTAGAAGGTCTGTATGGCCGCGAAAAGGGAAAACTGTTTTTT. It encodes CASSLEGLYGREKGKLFF.

The chain couples TRBV29-1 to TRBJ1-2; 9 bases align to TRBD1. The germline gives CDR1 SQVTM, CDR2 ANQGSEA. This CDR3 comprises 15 residues. Unmatched junction bases numbered 10, after V lost 0 bases and J lost 8 bases. Here the CDR3 reads CSVEDLRGDREGYTF. The CDR3, as DNA: TGCAGCGTTGAAGACCTGAGGGGGGACAGGGAAGGCTACACCTTC.

This chain links TRBV28 with TRBJ2-2, with 7 bases aligning to TRBD1. Germline V CDR1 and CDR2: MDHEN, SYDVKM. With 5 bases clipped from V and 1 base from J, the junction kept 10 bases outside the gene matches. This CDR3 contains 17 residues. CDR3 sequence reads: CASSPPGQVLNTGELFF. CDR3 DNA sequence: TGTGCCAGCAGTCCCCCCGGACAGGTACTGAACACCGGGGAGCTGTTTTTT.

The chain employs TRBV19 and TRBJ1-5; D gene uncertain. Trimming pared 11 bases from V and 3 bases from J, leaving 14 bases between. CDR3 length equals 13 residues. The germline V gene encodes CDR1 LNHDA and CDR2 SQIVND (reference sequence). The DNA of the CDR3 is TGTGCCGCCGGCTTGGGAATCAATCAGCCCCAGCATTTT. Amino acid sequence: CAAGLGINQPQHF. The full variable domain, completed using reference TRBV19 and TRBJ1-5, is DGGITQSPKYLFRKEGQNVTLSCEQNLNHDAMYWYRQDPGQGLRLIYYSQIVNDFQKGDIAEGYSVSREKKESFPLTVTSAQKNPTAFYLCAAGLGINQPQHFGDGTRLSIL.

The rearrangement joins TRBV7-2 to TRBJ2-3; D not certain. Germline V gene lookup returns CDR1 SGHTA and CDR2 FQGNSA. V shed 3 bases and J shed 2 bases, with 9 bases lying between them. This CDR3 contains 14 residues. The DNA of the CDR3 is TGTGCCAGCAGCTTCAACCTCGTCACAGATACGCAGTATTTT. Translated: CASSFNLVTDTQYF.

V and J are TRBV4-2 and TRBJ2-3, with D tentatively TRBD1 (5 bases). Germline loops: CDR1 LGHNA, CDR2 YNFKEQ. V lost 0 bases and J 7 bases, leaving 14 bases between the germline ends. CDR3 length equals 15 residues. CDR3 nucleotide sequence: TGTGCCAGCAGCCAAGATTGGGGCGCCCCGAATACGCAGTATTTT. As protein: CASSQDWGAPNTQYF.

The genes are TRBV5-1 and TRBJ2-3; 7 nucleotides match TRBD2. From germline, CDR1 is SGHRS and CDR2 YFSETQ. This CDR3 spans 13 amino acids. After removal of 4 bases from V and 14 bases from J, the junction contained 13 bases not matched to a gene. CDR3 loop: CASSPGRLAERYF. As DNA, the CDR3 is TGCGCCAGCAGCCCGGGTAGGCTAGCGGAGAGGTATTTT.

The rearrangement joins TRBV9 to TRBJ2-1; 9 bases align to TRBD2. The V gene's germline CDR1 is SGDLS and CDR2 YYNGEE. The CDR3 sequence is 14 residues long. Losses at the gene ends were 7 bases for V and 5 bases for J; bases not matched to a gene: 7. CDR3 DNA sequence: TGTGCCAGCGGCTCCAGCGGGGGGCACAATGAGCAGTTCTTC. Encoded protein: CASGSSGGHNEQFF.

The chain couples TRBV6-6 to TRBJ2-7; TRBD1 is a possible D gene (5 bases). The V gene lost 4 bases and the J gene lost 3 bases, with 13 bases spanning the gap. The CDR3 contains 14 residues. Germline V gene data show CDR1 as MNHNY and CDR2 as SVGAGI (reference sequence). The CDR3 nucleotides read TGTGCCAGCAGTTCCCCGACAGATAGCTACGAGCAGTACTTC. Protein: CASSSPTDSYEQYF.